The sequence of this TCR beta chain was determined in a study of cytomegalovirus exposure and HLA in healthy donors. Study-level points and caveats: Most sequenced TCRs were rare (though some public TCRs occurred in many donors). Among TCR beta chains, those listed as cytomegalovirus-associated numbered 164. Cytomegalovirus status, reportedly, was diagnosed with high specificity and sensitivity by the classifier.

Germline-derived CDR1 and CDR2 are SGHDN and FVKESK. The CDR3 has 13 amino acids. V was cut by 1 base and J by 6 bases, with 9 bases left in between. As for this clone: Its specificity is not known.

Libraries were prepared by immunoSEQ multiplex PCR; TCRdb keeps only in-frame clonotypes and omits some of them. The sample lists about 260,000 clones; 90% were seen once. The sample consisted of PBMCs. The genes are TRBV14 and TRBJ2-5; D remains unclear. The receptor was isolated from a woman in her 30s in good health and CMV-seronegative. The DNA for the CDR3 is TGTGCCAGCAGCCAAGGCTTTACGAAGACCCAGTACTTC. Its translation is CASSQGFTKTQYF. Looking up the rest from reference TRBV14 and TRBJ2-5 gives the full variable domain: EAGVTQFPSHSVIEKGQTVTLRCDPISGHDNLYWYRRVMGKEIKFLLHFVKESKQDESGMPNNRFLAERTGGTYSTLKVQPAELEDSGVYFCASSQGFTKTQYFGPGTRLLVL.